The 22 T cell receptor beta chains in this list originate from one sample, sequenced in a study of T cells in Graves' hyperthyroidism and ophthalmopathy. Amplification of TCR beta CDR3 regions was performed using RNA transcripts as template. With the HTBI primer set, the TCR CDR3 went through a first round of RT-PCR. TCRdb recomputed calls from the multiplex PCR reads with MiXCR, one row per CDR3 protein. The sample contains roughly 500,000 distinct CDR3 sequences, approximately 13% of which appear only once. The sample comprised blood. Every receptor here comes from a woman aged 25 to 45 with Graves' hyperthyroidism that later progressed to Graves' ophthalmopathy.

This clonotype turned up a few times. This rearrangement joins TRBV3-1 to TRBJ2-2; D is unresolved. Trimming left V 4 bases short and J 6 bases short, with 9 bases between. The CDR3 covers 13 residues. Germline CDR1 LGHDT, CDR2 YNNKEL (reference sequence). The CDR3 DNA sequence: TGTGCCAGCAGCCTCCGCCACGCCGGGGAGCTGTTTTTT. The encoded protein is CASSLRHAGELFF.

This clonotype occurred many times. The chain recombines TRBV30 with TRBJ2-7, with 8 nucleotides matching TRBD1. The CDR3 is 16 residues long. After removal of 0 bases from V and 2 bases from J, the junction contained 9 bases not matched to a gene. CDR1 is GTSNPN, CDR2 SVGIG, per germline (reference sequence). As DNA, the CDR3 is TGTGCCTGGAGTGTGCGGGACAGGTTAACTACCTACGAGCAGTACTTC. Protein: CAWSVRDRLTTYEQYF.

In its sample, this clonotype was seen many times. The chain employs TRBV12-3 or TRBV12-4 and TRBJ1-5; 10 bases map to TRBD1. V gave up 6 bases and J gave up 6 bases; unmatched junction bases: 5. The CDR3 sequence is 14 residues long. CDR3 loop: CASSLDRGTQPQHF. The DNA for the CDR3 is TGTGCCAGCAGCCTGGACAGGGGGACTCAGCCCCAGCATTTT.

The sample holds many counts of this clonotype. The V gene is TRBV30, the J gene TRBJ1-6; D uncertain. The CDR3 is 14 residues long. Germline assignment: CDR1 GTSNPN and CDR2 SVGIG (reference sequence). Trimming took 0 bases from V and 9 from J, leaving 12 bases between them. The CDR3: CAWSVLTGFSPLHF. The CDR3 nucleotides are TGTGCCTGGAGTGTACTAACTGGATTTTCACCCCTCCACTTT.

This rearrangement joins TRBV19 to TRBJ1-5; D call uncertain. With 5 bases removed from V and 5 bases from J, the gap between germline ends came to 22 bases. Germline-derived CDR1 and CDR2 are LNHDA and SQIVND (reference sequence). This CDR3 has 17 residues. The CDR3 sequence: CASSRLSRTGDDQPQHF. CDR3 coding DNA: TGTGCCAGTAGTCGTTTAAGTCGGACTGGTGACGATCAGCCCCAGCATTTT.

CDR3 sequence reads: CATRVGRTQETQYF. CDR3 bases: TGCGCCACCCGGGTTGGACGTACCCAAGAGACCCAGTACTTC. The genes are TRBV5-1 and TRBJ2-5, with unresolved D. The CDR3 is 14 amino acids. V was pared by 9 bases and J by 1 base, with 16 bases between. Per germline, CDR1 SGHRS and CDR2 YFSETQ.

This clonotype was observed many times. The chain recombines TRBV24-1 with TRBJ2-5; tentatively, D is TRBD1 (5 bases). This CDR3 contains 19 residues. CDR1 is KGHDR and CDR2 is SFDVKD in the germline V gene. V gave up 0 bases and J gave up 2 bases, with 21 bases separating them. CDR3 amino acids: CATSDLQTEQGRLQETQYF. Written as DNA, the CDR3 is TGTGCCACCAGTGATTTGCAAACTGAGCAGGGAAGACTTCAAGAGACCCAGTACTTC.

This clonotype was detected many times. The rearrangement uses TRBV4-1 and TRBJ2-1, with D hard to call. The CDR3 length is 14 residues. Deletions cut 0 bases from V and 7 bases from J, with 10 bases between. Per germline, CDR1 MGHRA and CDR2 YSYEKL. The CDR3 DNA reads as TGCGCCAGCAGCCAAGAAGGGCGGATGAATGAGCAGTTCTTC. Translating gives CASSQEGRMNEQFF.

This clonotype was detected only a few times. CDR3 loop: CASSPGVGFSTDTQYF. The CDR3 DNA sequence: TGTGCCAGCAGCCCTGGAGTGGGGTTCAGCACAGATACGCAGTATTTT. This chain joins TRBV7-3 and TRBJ2-3; no definite D call. This CDR3 has 16 residues. Looked up from germline, CDR1 is SGHTA and CDR2 is FQGTGA. V lost 5 bases, J lost 0 bases, and 15 bases lay in between.

This clonotype was detected many times. The V and J genes are TRBV28 and TRBJ2-5; the D is unclear. Trimming stripped 6 bases from V and 13 bases from J, with 18 bases between. The CDR3 is 12 residues long. The germline V gene has CDR1 MDHEN and CDR2 SYDVKM. For the CDR3, the DNA is TGTGCCAGCAGCTCCGCCGGACCCCACCCGTACTTC. Protein product: CASSSAGPHPYF.

This clonotype was found once. A much more abundant neighbour one base away suggests this may be a read error. The CDR3 end shows no conserved phenylalanine or tryptophan, and so a read error is likely. The chain is built from TRBV30 and TRBJ2-3, with D uncertain. The germline V and J ends were trimmed by 3 bases and 1 base, with 8 bases remaining between them. The CDR3 has 13 residues. Germline CDR1 and CDR2: GTSNPN and SVGIG (reference sequence). The CDR3 sequence is CAWREWGTDTQYC. The DNA of the CDR3 is TGTGCCTGGAGGGAGTGGGGCACAGATACGCAGTATTGT.

This clonotype was detected ten times or more. The V call is TRBV5-5, the J call TRBJ1-1; D uncertain. The CDR3 length is 15 residues. Trimming shortened V by 3 bases and J by 0 bases, and 12 bases separated the two germline ends. Looked up from germline, CDR1 is SGHKS and CDR2 is YYEKEE (reference sequence). Here the CDR3 reads CASSSPTDLNTEAFF. CDR3 coding DNA: TGTGCCAGCAGCTCTCCGACGGATTTGAACACTGAAGCTTTCTTT.

This clonotype was counted at least ten times. V is TRBV5-1 and J is TRBJ1-1; D is uncertain. The V end lost 0 bases, the J end lost 0 bases, and 6 bases lay between the germline ends. Per germline, CDR1 SGHRS and CDR2 YFSETQ. This CDR3 comprises 14 residues. The CDR3 sequence: CASSLDGMNTEAFF. CDR3 DNA: TGCGCCAGCAGCTTGGACGGCATGAACACTGAAGCTTTCTTT.

Many counts were recorded for this clonotype. The genes are TRBV12-3 or TRBV12-4 and TRBJ1-1; D unclear. This CDR3 region has 13 residues. The germline V and J ends were trimmed by 2 bases and 0 bases, with 4 bases remaining between them. In DNA form, the CDR3 reads TGTGCCAGCAGTTTAAGGTTGAACACTGAAGCTTTCTTT. It translates to CASSLRLNTEAFF.

In its sample, this clonotype was seen many times. V gene TRBV30 combines with J gene TRBJ2-7; TRBD1 might be the D (5 bases). Germline CDR1 GTSNPN, CDR2 SVGIG (reference sequence). V lost 6 bases, J lost 6 bases, and 15 bases lay in between. This CDR3 has 12 residues. CDR3 in amino acids: CACKNQGPEQYF. CDR3 nucleotide sequence: TGTGCCTGTAAAAATCAGGGCCCCGAGCAGTACTTC.

This clonotype has a single count. The rearrangement joins TRBV27 to TRBJ2-5; 8 bases align to TRBD1. V lost 6 bases, J lost 7 bases, and 7 bases stayed unmatched. The CDR3 covers 13 residues. CDR1 and CDR2 (germline): MNHEY, SMNVEV (reference sequence). CDR3 nucleotide sequence: TGTGCCAGCAGGTATCAGGGGGCTGGGACCCAGTACTTC. This translates into CASRYQGAGTQYF.

This chain uses TRBV24-1 with TRBJ2-1, with D possibly TRBD1 on 5 matching bases. CDR1 and CDR2 from the germline V gene are KGHDR and SFDVKD. The CDR3 is 16 residues long. Trimming removed 5 bases at V and 12 bases at J, with 25 bases between. The CDR3 DNA is TGTGCCACCAGTGGTCCCGACAGTACCTACACCCAGGGGCAGTTCTTC. This encodes CATSGPDSTYTQGQFF.

This clonotype showed up many times. The rearrangement links TRBV24-1 to TRBJ2-3, with D tentatively TRBD1 or TRBD2 (5 bases each). V was clipped by 5 bases and J by 4 bases, with 9 bases between them. Germline CDR1 and CDR2: KGHDR and SFDVKD. This CDR3 has 13 amino acids. CDR3 nucleotides: TGTGCCACCAGTGGGGGGTGGTCAGATACGCAGTATTTT. This gives the protein CATSGGWSDTQYF.

This clonotype showed up many times. The V call is TRBV2, the J call TRBJ2-2; possibly TRBD2 for D (5 bases). CDR1 is SNHLY and CDR2 is FYNNEI in the germline V gene. Trimming pared 2 bases from V and 0 bases from J, leaving 7 bases between. CDR3 length equals 15 residues. The CDR3: CASSEYGANTGELFF. The CDR3 DNA is TGTGCCAGCAGTGAATACGGGGCGAACACCGGGGAGCTGTTTTTT.

On this clonotype: A much larger clone differs by one base, so this may be a read error. This sequence joins TRBV5-6 and TRBJ1-6; D perhaps matches TRBD1 (5 bases). V shed 4 bases and J shed 11 bases, with 22 bases lying between them. Germline values: CDR1 SGHDT, CDR2 YYEEEE. CDR3 length: 16 amino acids. DNA of the CDR3: TGTGCCAGCAGCGAAAGGTGGGCAGGGCGGGTAGCACCCCTCCACTTT. This translates into CASSERWAGRVAPLHF.

This clonotype has more than one count but fewer than ten. This rearrangement joins TRBV5-1 to TRBJ2-5; 12 positions agree with TRBD2. The germline V gene encodes CDR1 SGHRS and CDR2 YFSETQ. CDR3 length: 15 amino acids. V lost 4 bases, J lost 4 bases, and 5 bases stayed unmatched. The CDR3 region is CASSPTTSGGETQYF. Here the CDR3 DNA reads TGCGCCAGCAGCCCGACGACTAGCGGGGGAGAGACCCAGTACTTC.

This clonotype was observed at least ten times. The rearrangement uses TRBV3-1 and TRBJ2-7; TRBD1 aligns across 8 bases. Germline V gene data show CDR1 as LGHDT and CDR2 as YNNKEL (reference sequence). The CDR3 runs 16 residues. The V segment lost 4 bases and the J segment 2 bases; nucleotides outside the gene matches: 10. The CDR3 loop reads CASSLPTGTGAYEQYF. The CDR3 DNA reads TGTGCCAGCAGCCTTCCTACCGGGACAGGCGCCTACGAGCAGTACTTC.